The next 2 T cell receptor beta chains were all read from a single sample in a study of cytomegalovirus exposure and HLA in healthy donors. PCR primers comprised 60 Vbeta and 13 Jbeta primers. TCRdb's table, derived via immunoSEQ multiplex PCR, lists solely in-frame clones and lacks some. This table has 150,000 to 200,000 clones, around 80% appearing once. The specimen was PBMCs. All receptors come from a woman aged 45-59 years in good health and CMV-seronegative.

There are a few counts of this clone. This chain links TRBV18 with TRBJ2-7; perhaps TRBD2 as D (6 bases). Deletions cut 4 bases from V and 0 bases from J, with 13 bases between. This CDR3 has 15 residues. Germline loops: CDR1 KGHSH, CDR2 LQKENI. The CDR3 spells CASSLSGTGSYEQYF. The DNA for the CDR3 is TGTGCCAGCTCACTATCCGGGACTGGCTCCTACGAGCAGTACTTC.

The J gene is TRBJ2-7, the V gene TRBV14; D call uncertain. V shed 3 bases and J shed 4 bases, with 7 bases lying between them. Germline-derived CDR1 and CDR2 are SGHDN and FVKESK. The CDR3 is 12 residues long. The CDR3 sequence is CASSQVLYEQYF. DNA for the CDR3: TGTGCCAGCAGCCAGGTACTTTACGAGCAGTACTTC.